The 21 T cell receptor beta chains reported below all come from one sample, sequenced in a study of blood T cells in healthy people across ages. PCR was performed a second time for roughly 7 to 11 cycles using a sample-barcoded 5' primer and a J-beta primer mix. TCRdb reanalysed the 5' RACE reads using MiXCR and keeps one entry per CDR3 protein. The sample records more than 800,000 distinct CDR3 sequences, 35% to 50% being singletons. The sequenced material came from blood. The receptors stem from an older woman in good health.

This clonotype occurred a few times. The chain couples TRBV20-1 to TRBJ1-6; 9 bases map to TRBD1. The V gene's germline CDR1 is DFQATT and CDR2 SNEGSKA (reference sequence). The CDR3 sequence is 18 residues long. V was clipped by 0 bases and J by 2 bases; unmatched bases: 8. The CDR3 nucleotides read TGCAGTGCTAGAGACTTCGGACAGGGGAGAACCTATAATTCACCCCTCCACTTT. Its protein is CSARDFGQGRTYNSPLHF.

In this sample, this clonotype turned up a few times. The V gene is TRBV7-2, the J gene TRBJ1-1; 7 nucleotides agree with TRBD1. The germline CDR1 and CDR2 sequences are SGHTA and FQGNSA. The CDR3 runs to 15 residues. J lost 1 base, V lost 5 bases, and 7 bases had no gene match. CDR3 bases: TGTGCCAGCAGCGTTGCCGGGACAGAGAACACTGAAGCTTTCTTT. Its translation: CASSVAGTENTEAFF.

This clonotype appeared many times. The chain joins TRBV3-1 to TRBJ2-7, with unresolved D. In germline, CDR1 is LGHDT, CDR2 YNNKEL (reference sequence). The CDR3 extends over 15 amino acids. V lost 1 base and J lost 2, with 12 bases in between. In DNA, the CDR3 is TGTGCCAGCAGCCAAGGGCCGCAGCCTACCTACGAGCAGTACTTC. As protein: CASSQGPQPTYEQYF.

The J gene is TRBJ2-1, the V gene TRBV7-2; D is unresolved. The CDR3 spans 14 residues. Trimming removed 2 bases at V and 6 bases at J, with 11 bases between. Germline CDR1 and CDR2: SGHTA and FQGNSA. The CDR3 coding sequence is TGTGCCAGCAGCTTATTTGTGACGTTCAATGAGCAGTTCTTC. Protein product: CASSLFVTFNEQFF.

This clonotype was detected only a few times. The gene calls are TRBV10-2 and TRBJ2-7, with 12 bases matching TRBD2. The CDR3 spans 16 residues. With 6 bases clipped from V and 3 bases from J, the junction kept 9 bases outside the gene matches. Germline loops: CDR1 WSHSY, CDR2 SAAADI. The CDR3 sequence: CASRQTGLAGLYEQYF. Here the CDR3 DNA reads TGCGCCAGCAGGCAAACCGGACTAGCGGGACTCTACGAGCAGTACTTC.

The V and J genes are TRBV29-1 and TRBJ2-1; D is uncertain. The CDR3 has 15 residues. Germline V gene sequence: CDR1 SQVTM, CDR2 ANQGSEA. Deletions cut 6 bases from V and 0 bases from J, with 15 bases between. This CDR3 reads CSVIGKDSSYNEQFF. The CDR3 DNA reads TGCAGCGTCATTGGGAAAGATAGCTCCTACAATGAGCAGTTCTTC.

Note on this clonotype: Germline is not matched at one junction end, which may reflect a read error. This sequence joins TRBV7-2 and TRBJ1-1, with D hard to call. CDR1 and CDR2 from the germline V gene are SGHTA and FQGNSA. This CDR3 spans 13 amino acids. CDR3 loop: CASSLRMNTETFF. The CDR3 DNA reads as TGTGCCAGCAGCTTAAGAATGAACACTGAAACTTTCTTT.

The rearrangement joins TRBV11-1 to TRBJ2-3; 8 nucleotides match TRBD1. The CDR3 length is 17 residues. The germline CDR1 and CDR2 sequences are SGHAT and FQDESV (reference sequence). V trimming: 4 bases; J trimming: 0 bases; junction bases outside the gene matches: 9. CDR3: CASSSGTGTASTDTQYF. CDR3 nucleotides: TGTGCCAGCAGCTCCGGGACAGGCACGGCTAGCACAGATACGCAGTATTTT.

The chain links TRBV10-2 to TRBJ1-6, with D hard to call. In germline, CDR1 is WSHSY, CDR2 SAAADI. The CDR3 loop spans 13 amino acids. Trimming removed 2 bases from V and 10 bases from J, with 9 bases in between. CDR3 coding DNA: TGCGCCAGCAGTGAGGACCCGAGATCACCCCTCCACTTT. This codes for CASSEDPRSPLHF.

This clonotype was detected a few times. This rearrangement joins TRBV14 to TRBJ2-7; 12 positions agree with TRBD2. The germline CDR1 and CDR2 sequences are SGHDN and FVKESK. CDR3 length equals 19 residues. V lost 1 base to trimming and J lost 5 bases; unmatched junction nucleotides: 15. CDR3 loop: CASSQVVRDRGLAGHEQYF. The CDR3 bases are TGTGCCAGCAGCCAAGTGGTACGGGACAGGGGACTAGCGGGCCACGAGCAGTACTTC.

The chain uses TRBV7-2 and TRBJ2-1; 14 nucleotides align to TRBD2. The J call may be incorrect, as the DNA end agrees better with TRBJ2-7. The CDR3 has 17 amino acids. In germline, CDR1 is SGHTA, CDR2 FQGNSA. The CDR3 region has the DNA TGTGCCAGCAGCTGGGGACTAGCGGGGGTGTCCTACAATGAGCAGTACTTC. This translates into CASSWGLAGVSYNEQYF.

This sequence joins TRBV27 and TRBJ2-3; D unresolved. Trimming pared 0 bases from V and 0 bases from J, leaving 13 bases between. Germline values: CDR1 MNHEY, CDR2 SMNVEV (reference sequence). This CDR3 has 17 amino acids. The CDR3 nucleotides are TGTGCCAGCAGTTTATCCCCTAGGCCCTCTAGCACAGATACGCAGTATTTT. Its protein is CASSLSPRPSSTDTQYF.

This clonotype was seen only a few times. The chain couples TRBV20-1 to TRBJ2-7, with D perhaps TRBD1 (6 bases). The germline V gene encodes CDR1 DFQATT and CDR2 SNEGSKA (reference sequence). There are 15 residues in the CDR3. Trimming took off 6 bases at V and 4 bases at J, with 22 bases between the two ends. For the CDR3, the DNA is TGCAGTGCCAAATTGCTGACAGGTCGGTCATACGAGCAGTACTTC. Protein sequence: CSAKLLTGRSYEQYF.

The chain employs TRBV28 and TRBJ2-7; 10 positions agree with TRBD1. This CDR3 comprises 15 residues. Germline lookup yields CDR1 MDHEN and CDR2 SYDVKM. V shed 6 bases and J 4 bases; nucleotides not matched to a gene: 9. The CDR3 sequence: CASSNRDRGLYEQYF. The CDR3, as DNA: TGTGCCAGCAGCAACCGGGACAGGGGTCTATACGAGCAGTACTTC. Filled out from reference TRBV28 and TRBJ2-7, the complete variable domain reads DVKVTQSSRYLVKRTGEKVFLECVQDMDHENMFWYRQDPGLGLRLIYFSYDVKMKEKGDIPEGYSVSREKKERFSLILESASTNQTSMYLCASSNRDRGLYEQYFGPGTRLTVT.

The rearrangement uses TRBV9 and TRBJ2-1; D is tentatively TRBD1 or TRBD2 (5 bases each). The V end lost 1 base, the J end lost 10 bases, and 12 bases lay between the germline ends. Germline CDR1 and CDR2: SGDLS and YYNGEE. This CDR3 has 13 residues. CDR3 residues: CASSVNLGTEQFF. The CDR3, as DNA: TGTGCCAGCAGCGTAAACCTCGGGACCGAGCAGTTCTTC.

On this clonotype itself: One end of the junction varies from germline; a read error may be responsible. V gene TRBV6-5 combines with J gene TRBJ2-7; 8 bases fit TRBD2. The CDR3 spans 13 residues. CDR1 is MNHEY, CDR2 SVGAGI, per germline. CDR3 sequence reads: CACSYGGGYEQYF. DNA of the CDR3: TGTGCCTGCAGTTACGGGGGGGGGTACGAGCAGTACTTC.

In this sample, this clonotype turned up once. The rearrangement joins TRBV2 to TRBJ2-5, with D hard to call. The CDR3 covers 14 residues. Trimming cost V 4 bases and J 3 bases, with 12 bases left between them. CDR1 is SNHLY, CDR2 FYNNEI, per germline. As DNA, the CDR3 is TGTGCCAGCAGTGGAACGCCGCTGGAAGAGACCCAGTACTTC. As protein: CASSGTPLEETQYF.

The chain is built from TRBV20-1 and TRBJ2-1, with TRBD1 identical over 9 bases. This CDR3 comprises 15 residues. V gave up 5 bases and J gave up 7 bases; unmatched junction bases: 12. Germline CDR1 is DFQATT and CDR2 is SNEGSKA (reference sequence). The CDR3 DNA reads as TGCAGTGCTGGGGGCGCGGGACAGGGAGAGAATGAGCAGTTCTTC. It yields the protein CSAGGAGQGENEQFF.

The chain combines TRBV15 with TRBJ2-2; D is tentatively TRBD1 or TRBD2 (6 bases each). The CDR3 sequence is 20 residues long. Between the trimmed V and J ends, which lost 0 bases and 6 bases, there was a span of 26 bases. CDR1 and CDR2 (germline): LNHNV, YYDKDF (reference sequence). CDR3 sequence: CATSRDRVIHTGRGAGELFF. The CDR3 coding sequence is TGTGCCACCAGCAGAGATCGGGTGATCCACACGGGAAGGGGGGCCGGGGAGCTGTTTTTT. The whole variable domain, filled in from reference TRBV15 and TRBJ2-2, reads DAMVIQNPRYQVTQFGKPVTLSCSQTLNHNVMYWYQQKSSQAPKLLFHYYDKDFNNEADTPDNFQSRRPNTSFCFLDIRSPGLGDTAMYLCATSRDRVIHTGRGAGELFFGEGSRLTVL.

The chain links TRBV6-5 to TRBJ2-5, with D perhaps matching TRBD1 (6 bases). V lost 2 bases, J lost 5 bases, and 12 bases lay in between. The CDR3 runs 14 residues. Looked up from germline, CDR1 is MNHEY and CDR2 is SVGAGI. In DNA form, the CDR3 reads TGTGCCAGCAGTTACGGGGGCGTTTTGGAGACCCAGTACTTC. Translating gives CASSYGGVLETQYF.

The rearrangement links TRBV7-9 to TRBJ2-5; 8 nucleotides match TRBD1. Trimming took 4 bases from V and 5 from J; bases not matched to a gene: 6. CDR1 is SEHNR and CDR2 is FQNEAQ in the germline V gene (reference sequence). This CDR3 spans 14 amino acids. For the CDR3, the DNA is TGTGCCAGCAGCTGGACAGGGCGAGTGGAGACCCAGTACTTC. Protein: CASSWTGRVETQYF.